This T cell receptor (beta chain) emerged from a study of beta chain features in type 1 diabetes (dated 2018 in TCRdb). For context, the study as a whole: Mean age, gender distribution, total cell number and subset yield were not different between patients and healthy donors. A total of roughly 110 million sorted cells were examined across all samples, and the number of cells per subset was strongly correlated with RNA yield. The study compared the TCRB repertoires of sorted circulating CD4+ T cell subsets in recently diagnosed type 1 diabetes patients with those in matched healthy donors. Regulatory and stem cell-like memory subsets were obtained from only 8 patients and about 8 healthy donors, while naive and central memory subsets were obtained from all 30 or so donors.

This clone came up a few times. The specificity of this receptor is unknown. Per-base quality was not reported, and no clone a single base away is much larger than it. Trimming at the junction amounts to 3 bases on V and 6 bases on J, and the germline ends lie 19 bases apart. CDR1 and CDR2 (KGHSH, LQKENI) derive from the germline V gene. Including the terminal cysteine and phenylalanine, the CDR3 comprises 16 residues. Only the CDR3 part of the read is kept: 48 bases, read in frame from the first base. Study-level results and caveats: Shorter templates might be favored by PCR, yet because patient and control samples were amplified and corrected together, any such skew would affect both groups equally. Only small numbers of individuals were included in the HLA sub-analyses, which left unresolved whether HLA type had any influence on TCRB rearrangement. Naive, central memory and regulatory TCRB repertoires appeared to be more similar among patients than among healthy donors. Fewer insertions and more nucleotide deletions at VDJ recombination sites were observed in patients with type 1 diabetes, implying thymic rearrangement abnormalities. A moderate but significant shortening of TCRB CDR3 length was observed in type 1 diabetes patients in all four CD4+ subsets. Because cDNA was sequenced instead of genomic DNA, activated cells with high expression could be over-represented, although the groups did not differ in activation or CD3 levels.

Each donor gave one peripheral blood draw, approximately 110 mL on average, collected into heparinised tubes. Naive, central memory, regulatory and stem cell-like memory CD4+ T cells were sorted on a BD FACSAria II using a panel including CD45RO, CCR7, CD25, CD127, CD95 and CD27. Purity was above 98% for every sorted population. PBMCs were isolated right away by Lymphoprep density gradient centrifugation and were stained directly, without culture. So that batch effects would be minimized, each experiment stained and sorted samples in pairs, pairing one healthy donor with one patient. The entire isolated RNA was reverse transcribed using the High Capacity cDNA Reverse Transcription Kit, and thus expressed TCRB transcripts were sequenced. Deep immunoSEQ sequencing was applied to naive, central memory and regulatory T cell samples, giving an average of about 3.7 million total reads per sample. After sorted cells were lysed in RLT buffer, RNA was extracted with DNase-treated RNeasy Micro or Mini kits, with the choice depending on cell number. Each cell subset was processed on its own to prevent cross-contamination, while patient and healthy donor samples were processed together. The immunoSEQ multiplex PCR was used to amplify TCRB sequences from cDNA, yielding 87-bp fragments that span the CDR3 region. Sequencing of the amplicons was performed on the Illumina HiSeq platform. In the original analysis: Synthetic template baselines were used to correct PCR bias computationally, reads within Hamming distance 2 were collapsed together, and singletons that could not be merged were discarded. By aligning reads against IMGT, V, D and J genes, CDR3 length, and insertions or deletions at six rearrangement sites were assigned. Within each subset, clonotype counts were normalized to sorted cell number, after which true diversity and Gini coefficients were computed with the tcR R package. The overlap coefficient, calculated on TCRB nucleotide sequences, was used to measure repertoire sharing. TCRdb limited this immuneACCESS table to in-frame rearrangements with V and J called. A share of clones is missing; checked studies link under half to unresolved V genes, and the rest is unexplained. The D gene and trimming were derived from the DNA, and the V and J assignments and clone size from that table. This sample comprises about 150,000 clones, approximately 10% of them detected only once. The ten top clones hold roughly 2% of the sample.

The chain employs TRBV18 and TRBJ2-3; the D gene is perhaps TRBD2, from 5 matching bases. Sample: central memory CD4+ T cells from blood. The TCR was taken from a man younger than 35 in good health. Here is the DNA: TGTGCCAGCTCACCCGGACTGTCCCCGCGGGTGGATACGCAGTATTTT. Translated, it reads CASSPGLSPRVDTQYF.